The clone carrying this T cell receptor (beta chain) turned up a few times. Its antigen remains unknown. The sample comes from a study of CD8 T cells in ankylosing spondylitis. Study-wide findings and caveats: For ankylosing spondylitis blood, a TCR beta motif of seven to nine highly homologous variants appeared characteristic. Disease-linked clones reportedly concentrated significantly in matched ankylosing spondylitis synovial fluid. Disease-linked clones proved CD8+ and comparatively uncommon in peripheral blood.

Unmatched junction bases numbered 9, after V lost 6 bases and J lost 4 bases. Germline V gives CDR1 DFQATT, CDR2 SNEGSKA (reference sequence). CDR3 length equals 14 residues. Quantitative 5'-RACE was performed with molecular barcodes, and it yielded the TCR beta libraries. TCRdb re-called the 5' RACE reads with MiXCR, one entry per CDR3 protein. Of 230,000 or so distinct CDR3 sequences detected, 20% to 30% appear once; the ten largest clones hold approximately 0.61%. The chain employs TRBV20-1 and TRBJ2-3; 8 nucleotides line up with TRBD1. The sequenced material came from blood, either unsorted or a sorted T cell fraction (not recorded which). The clonotype was recovered from a male donor with ankylosing spondylitis or in good health (not recorded which). The CDR3 protein is CSATRKTGADTQYF. CDR3 bases: TGCAGTGCGACACGAAAGACAGGGGCAGATACGCAGTATTTT.